This TCR beta chain appears in the sequencing data of a study of cytomegalovirus exposure and HLA in healthy donors. About the study: The 95 to 150 validation repertoires were produced on the same platform as the approximately 670 repertoires of the first cohort. This was reported in a later analysis. Overall study results and limits: Among TCR sequences, most were rare, though some public TCRs appeared in many donors. Published work reported that the classifier diagnosed cytomegalovirus status with high specificity and sensitivity.

Repertoires were generated with immunoSEQ multiplex PCR, while TCRdb's copy carries only in-frame clones and drops some. The table has under 300,000 clones, around 89% seen once. As concerns this clone: Its cognate antigen is unknown.

The V and J ends lost 3 bases and 2 bases respectively, with 7 bases between them. The CDR3 sequence is 13 residues long. Germline CDR1 is MDHEN and CDR2 is SYDVKM. This sequence joins TRBV28 and TRBJ1-2; no definite D call. This receptor was taken from a young woman in good health and CMV-seronegative. Sequenced: PBMCs. CDR3 sequence: CASSFSQNYGYTF. Here the CDR3 DNA reads TGTGCCAGCAGTTTTAGCCAGAACTATGGCTACACCTTC.